This T cell receptor beta chain was recorded in a study of blood T cell repertoires in COVID-19. The repertoire was sequenced with immunoSEQ multiplex PCR; TCRdb's copy has only in-frame clones and lacks some. The sample carries 130,000 or so clones, approximately 82% recorded once. V trimming: 1 base; J trimming: 2 bases; junction bases outside the gene matches: 7. The CDR3 is 16 amino acids. Germline-derived CDR1 and CDR2 are LGHNT and FRNRAP. This clonotype was obtained from a human donor in a cohort sampled during active COVID-19. Sequencing input: peripheral blood. The chain combines TRBV12-5 with TRBJ2-5; 7 positions agree with TRBD2. The CDR3 nucleotides read TGTGCTAGTGGTTTGGGGCTAGCGGTCCGACAAGAGACCCAGTACTTC. Translating it yields CASGLGLAVRQETQYF.